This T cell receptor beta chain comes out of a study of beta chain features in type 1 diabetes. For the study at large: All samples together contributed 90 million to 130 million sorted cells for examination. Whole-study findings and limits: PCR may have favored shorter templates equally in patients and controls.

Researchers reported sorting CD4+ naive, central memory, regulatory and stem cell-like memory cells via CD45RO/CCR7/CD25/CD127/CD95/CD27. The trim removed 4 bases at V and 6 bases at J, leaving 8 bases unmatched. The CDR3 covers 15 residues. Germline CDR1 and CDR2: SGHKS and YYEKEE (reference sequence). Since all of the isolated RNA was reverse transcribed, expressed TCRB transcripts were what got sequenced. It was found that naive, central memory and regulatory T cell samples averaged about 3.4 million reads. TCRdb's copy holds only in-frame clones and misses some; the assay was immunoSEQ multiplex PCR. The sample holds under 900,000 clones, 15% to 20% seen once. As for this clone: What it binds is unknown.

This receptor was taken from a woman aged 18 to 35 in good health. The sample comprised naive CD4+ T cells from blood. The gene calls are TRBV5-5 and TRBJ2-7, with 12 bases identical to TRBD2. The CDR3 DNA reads TGTGCCAGCAGCGACCGACTAGCGGGAGAACGCGAGCAGTACTTC. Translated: CASSDRLAGEREQYF. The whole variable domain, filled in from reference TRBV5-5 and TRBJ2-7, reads DAGVTQSPTHLIKTRGQQVTLRCSPISGHKSVSWYQQVLGQGPQFIFQYYEKEERGRGNFPDRFSARQFPNYSSELNVNALLLGDSALYLCASSDRLAGEREQYFGPGTRLTVT.